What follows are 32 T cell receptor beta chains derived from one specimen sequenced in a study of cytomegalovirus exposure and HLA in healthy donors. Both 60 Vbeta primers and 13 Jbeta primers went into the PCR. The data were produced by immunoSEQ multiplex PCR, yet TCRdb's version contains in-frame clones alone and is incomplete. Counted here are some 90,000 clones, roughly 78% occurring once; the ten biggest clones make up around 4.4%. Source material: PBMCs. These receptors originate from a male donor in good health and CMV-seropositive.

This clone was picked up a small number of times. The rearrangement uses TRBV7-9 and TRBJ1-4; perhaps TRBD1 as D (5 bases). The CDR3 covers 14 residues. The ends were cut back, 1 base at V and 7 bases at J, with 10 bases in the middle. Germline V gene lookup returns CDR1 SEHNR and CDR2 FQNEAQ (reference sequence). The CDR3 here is CASSLGGVSEKLFF. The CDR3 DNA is TGTGCCAGCAGCTTAGGGGGCGTAAGTGAAAAACTGTTTTTT.

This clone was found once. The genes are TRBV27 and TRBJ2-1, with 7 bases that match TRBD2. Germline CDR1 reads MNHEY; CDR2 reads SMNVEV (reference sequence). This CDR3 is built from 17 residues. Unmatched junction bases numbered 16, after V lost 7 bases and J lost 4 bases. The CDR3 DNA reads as TGTGCCAGCACCAGAGCTTGGCGGGAGAGTGGTTACAATGAGCAGTTCTTC. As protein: CASTRAWRESGYNEQFF.

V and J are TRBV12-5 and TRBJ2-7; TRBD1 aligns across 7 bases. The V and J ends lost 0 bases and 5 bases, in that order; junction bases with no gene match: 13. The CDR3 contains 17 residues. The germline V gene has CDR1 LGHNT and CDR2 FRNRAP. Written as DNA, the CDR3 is TGTGCTAGTGGTTTGGTACTAGGACAGGCAAGTCGCCACGAGCAGTACTTC. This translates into CASGLVLGQASRHEQYF.

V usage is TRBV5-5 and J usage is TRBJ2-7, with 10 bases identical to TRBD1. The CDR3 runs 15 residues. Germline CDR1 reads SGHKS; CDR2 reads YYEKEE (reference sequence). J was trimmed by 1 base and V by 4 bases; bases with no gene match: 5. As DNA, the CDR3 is TGTGCCAGCAGCCGGACAGGGGGTAATTCCTACGAGCAGTACTTC. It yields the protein CASSRTGGNSYEQYF. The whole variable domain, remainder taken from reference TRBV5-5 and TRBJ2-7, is DAGVTQSPTHLIKTRGQQVTLRCSPISGHKSVSWYQQVLGQGPQFIFQYYEKEERGRGNFPDRFSARQFPNYSSELNVNALLLGDSALYLCASSRTGGNSYEQYFGPGTRLTVT.

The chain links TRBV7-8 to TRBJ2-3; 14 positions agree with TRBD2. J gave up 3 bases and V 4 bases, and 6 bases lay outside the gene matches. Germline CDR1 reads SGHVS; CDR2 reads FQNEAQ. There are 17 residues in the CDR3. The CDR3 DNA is TGTGCCAGCAGCTCCAGAAGACTAGCGGGAGGGACAGATACGCAGTATTTT. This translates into CASSSRRLAGGTDTQYF.

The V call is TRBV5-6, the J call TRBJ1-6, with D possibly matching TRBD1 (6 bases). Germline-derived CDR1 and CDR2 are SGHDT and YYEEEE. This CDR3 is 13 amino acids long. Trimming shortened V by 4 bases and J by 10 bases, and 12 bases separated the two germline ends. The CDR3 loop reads CASSGTGTSPLHF. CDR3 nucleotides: TGTGCCAGCAGCGGCACAGGGACCTCACCCCTCCACTTT.

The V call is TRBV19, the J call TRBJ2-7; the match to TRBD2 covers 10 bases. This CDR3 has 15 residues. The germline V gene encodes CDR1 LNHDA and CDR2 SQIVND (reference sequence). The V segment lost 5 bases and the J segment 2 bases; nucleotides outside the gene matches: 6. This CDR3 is CASSGTSGTTYEQYF. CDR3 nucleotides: TGTGCCAGTAGTGGAACTAGCGGGACTACCTACGAGCAGTACTTC.

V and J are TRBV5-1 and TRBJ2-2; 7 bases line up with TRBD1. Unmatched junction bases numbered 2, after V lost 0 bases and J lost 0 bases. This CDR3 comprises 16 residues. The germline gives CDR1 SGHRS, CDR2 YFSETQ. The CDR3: CASSLGGTANTGELFF. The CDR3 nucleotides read TGCGCCAGCAGCTTGGGAGGGACAGCGAACACCGGGGAGCTGTTTTTT. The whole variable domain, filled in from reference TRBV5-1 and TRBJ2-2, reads KAGVTQTPRYLIKTRGQQVTLSCSPISGHRSVSWYQQTPGQGLQFLFEYFSETQRNKGNFPGRFSGRQFSNSRSEMNVSTLELGDSALYLCASSLGGTANTGELFFGEGSRLTVL.

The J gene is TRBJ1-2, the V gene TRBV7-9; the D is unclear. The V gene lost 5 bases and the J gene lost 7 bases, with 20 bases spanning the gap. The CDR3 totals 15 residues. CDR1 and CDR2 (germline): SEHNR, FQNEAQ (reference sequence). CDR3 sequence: CASSSRTPRGTGYTF. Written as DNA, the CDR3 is TGTGCCAGCAGCAGTAGGACCCCGCGGGGAACTGGCTACACCTTC. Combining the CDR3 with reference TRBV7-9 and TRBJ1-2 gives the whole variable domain DTGVSQNPRHKITKRGQNVTFRCDPISEHNRLYWYRQTLGQGPEFLTYFQNEAQLEKSRLLSDRFSAERPKGSFSTLEIQRTEQGDSAMYLCASSSRTPRGTGYTFGSGTRLTVV.

CDR3 region: CASSAGPSAYEQYF. The CDR3 nucleotides are TGTGCCAGCAGCGCAGGTCCTTCCGCCTACGAGCAGTACTTC. The rearrangement joins TRBV9 to TRBJ2-7; D is unresolved. The CDR3 runs 14 residues. Deletions cut 3 bases from V and 2 bases from J, with 12 bases between. Germline loops: CDR1 SGDLS, CDR2 YYNGEE.

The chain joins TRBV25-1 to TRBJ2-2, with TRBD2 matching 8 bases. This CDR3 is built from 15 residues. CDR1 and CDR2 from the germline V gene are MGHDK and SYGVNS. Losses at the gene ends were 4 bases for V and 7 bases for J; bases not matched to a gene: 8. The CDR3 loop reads CASSARSGTGGELFF. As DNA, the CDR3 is TGTGCCAGCAGTGCTCGTAGCGGGACGGGCGGGGAGCTGTTTTTT.

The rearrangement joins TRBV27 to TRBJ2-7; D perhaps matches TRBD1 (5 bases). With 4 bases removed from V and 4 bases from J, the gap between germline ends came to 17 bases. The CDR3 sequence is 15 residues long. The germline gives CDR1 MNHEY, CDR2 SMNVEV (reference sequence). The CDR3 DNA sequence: TGTGCCAGCAGTTCACAACTCGACAGATCTTACGAGCAGTACTTC. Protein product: CASSSQLDRSYEQYF.

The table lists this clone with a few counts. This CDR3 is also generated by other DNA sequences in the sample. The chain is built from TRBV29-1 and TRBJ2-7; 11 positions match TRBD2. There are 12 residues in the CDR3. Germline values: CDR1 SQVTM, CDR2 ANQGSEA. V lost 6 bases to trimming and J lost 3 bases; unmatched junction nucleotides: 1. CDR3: CSVGTSGYEQYF. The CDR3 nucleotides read TGCAGCGTCGGGACTAGCGGCTACGAGCAGTACTTC.

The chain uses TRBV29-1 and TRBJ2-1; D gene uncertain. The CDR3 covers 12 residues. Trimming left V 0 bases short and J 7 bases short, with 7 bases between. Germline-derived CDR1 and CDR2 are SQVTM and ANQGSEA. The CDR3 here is CSVEDSVNEQFF. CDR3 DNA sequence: TGCAGCGTTGAAGATTCCGTTAATGAGCAGTTCTTC.

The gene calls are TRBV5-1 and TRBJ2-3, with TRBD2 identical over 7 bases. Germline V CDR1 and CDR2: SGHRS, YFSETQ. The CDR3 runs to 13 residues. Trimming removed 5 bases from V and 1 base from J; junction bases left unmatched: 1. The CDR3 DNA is TGCGCCAGCAGGGGAGGGGGCACAGATACGCAGTATTTT. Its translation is CASRGGGTDTQYF.

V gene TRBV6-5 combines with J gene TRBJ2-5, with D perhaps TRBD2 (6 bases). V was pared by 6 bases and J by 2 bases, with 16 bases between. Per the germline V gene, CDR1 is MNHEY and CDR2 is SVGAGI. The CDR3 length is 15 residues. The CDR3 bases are TGTGCCAGCAGAAAGAAGGGACTCCGACAAGAGACCCAGTACTTC. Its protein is CASRKKGLRQETQYF.

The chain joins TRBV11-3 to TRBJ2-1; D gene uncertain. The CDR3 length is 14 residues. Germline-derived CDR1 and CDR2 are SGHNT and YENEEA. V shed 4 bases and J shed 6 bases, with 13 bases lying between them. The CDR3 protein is CASSSRLAPNEQFF. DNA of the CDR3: TGTGCCAGCAGCTCCCGACTGGCACCCAATGAGCAGTTCTTC. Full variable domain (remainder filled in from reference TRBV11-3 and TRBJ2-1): EAGVVQSPRYKIIEKKQPVAFWCNPISGHNTLYWYLQNLGQGPELLIRYENEEAVDDSQLPKDRFSAERLKGVDSTLKIQPAELGDSAVYLCASSSRLAPNEQFFGPGTRLTVL.

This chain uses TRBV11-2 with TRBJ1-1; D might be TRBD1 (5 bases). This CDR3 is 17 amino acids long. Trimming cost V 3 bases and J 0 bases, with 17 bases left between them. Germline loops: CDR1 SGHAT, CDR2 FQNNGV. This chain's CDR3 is CASSFQGRAIMNTEAFF. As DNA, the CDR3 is TGTGCCAGCAGCTTCCAGGGTCGTGCAATCATGAACACTGAAGCTTTCTTT. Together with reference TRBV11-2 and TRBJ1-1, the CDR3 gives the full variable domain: EAGVAQSPRYKIIEKRQSVAFWCNPISGHATLYWYQQILGQGPKLLIQFQNNGVVDDSQLPKDRFSAERLKGVDSTLKIQPAKLEDSAVYLCASSFQGRAIMNTEAFFGQGTRLTVV.

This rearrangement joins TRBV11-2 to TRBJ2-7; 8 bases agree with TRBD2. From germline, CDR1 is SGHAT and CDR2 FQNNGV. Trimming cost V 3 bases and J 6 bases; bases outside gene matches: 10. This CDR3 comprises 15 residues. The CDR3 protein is CASSFVSGRAGEQYF. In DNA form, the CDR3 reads TGTGCCAGCAGCTTCGTCAGCGGGAGAGCTGGCGAGCAGTACTTC.

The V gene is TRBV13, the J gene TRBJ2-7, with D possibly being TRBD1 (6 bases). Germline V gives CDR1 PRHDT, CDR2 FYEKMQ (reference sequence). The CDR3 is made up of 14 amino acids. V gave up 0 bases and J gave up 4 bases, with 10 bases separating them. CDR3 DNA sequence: TGTGCCAGCAGCTTAGGAGGGGACACGTACGAGCAGTACTTC. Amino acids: CASSLGGDTYEQYF.

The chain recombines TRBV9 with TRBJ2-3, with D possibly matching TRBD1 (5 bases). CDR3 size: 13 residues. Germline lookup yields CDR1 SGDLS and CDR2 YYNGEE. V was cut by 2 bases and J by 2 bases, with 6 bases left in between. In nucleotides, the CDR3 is TGTGCCAGCAGCGTTGGACACACAGATACGCAGTATTTT. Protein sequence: CASSVGHTDTQYF.

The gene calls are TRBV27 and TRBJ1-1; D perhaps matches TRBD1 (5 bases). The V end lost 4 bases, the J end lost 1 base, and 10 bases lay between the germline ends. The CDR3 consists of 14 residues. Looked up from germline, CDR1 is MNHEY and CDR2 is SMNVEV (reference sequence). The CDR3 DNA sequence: TGTGCCAGCAGTTCCCTAGGACAGAACACTGAAGCTTTCTTT. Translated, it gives CASSSLGQNTEAFF.

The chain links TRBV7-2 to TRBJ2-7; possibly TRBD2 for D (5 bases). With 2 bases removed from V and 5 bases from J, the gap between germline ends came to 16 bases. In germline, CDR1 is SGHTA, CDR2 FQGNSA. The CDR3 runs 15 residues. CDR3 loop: CASSLSMGDGDEQYF. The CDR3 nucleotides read TGTGCCAGCAGCTTAAGTATGGGAGATGGCGACGAGCAGTACTTC.

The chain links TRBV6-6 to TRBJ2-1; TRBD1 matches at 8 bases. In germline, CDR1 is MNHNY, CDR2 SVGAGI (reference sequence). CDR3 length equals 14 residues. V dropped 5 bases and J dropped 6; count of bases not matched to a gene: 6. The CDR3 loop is CASSLDRDINEQFF. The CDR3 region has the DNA TGTGCCAGCAGTCTGGACAGGGATATCAATGAGCAGTTCTTC.

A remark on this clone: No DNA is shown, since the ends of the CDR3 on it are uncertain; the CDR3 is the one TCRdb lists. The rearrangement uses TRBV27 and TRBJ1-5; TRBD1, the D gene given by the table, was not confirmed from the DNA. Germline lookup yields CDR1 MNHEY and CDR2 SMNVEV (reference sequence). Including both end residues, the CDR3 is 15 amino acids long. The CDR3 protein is CASSSSDTPNQPQHF.

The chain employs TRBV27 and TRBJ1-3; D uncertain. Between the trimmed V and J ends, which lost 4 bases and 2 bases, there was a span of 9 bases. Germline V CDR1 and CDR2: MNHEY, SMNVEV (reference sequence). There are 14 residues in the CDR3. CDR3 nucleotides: TGTGCCAGCAGTTCGCAGTTAACTGGAAACACCATATATTTT. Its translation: CASSSQLTGNTIYF.

The CDR3 nucleotides read TGTGCCAGCAGCTCTGACAGAGGAGAGACCCAGTACTTC. This encodes CASSSDRGETQYF. The J gene is TRBJ2-5, the V gene TRBV11-2; tentatively, D is TRBD1 (5 bases). The V end lost 4 bases, the J end lost 4 bases, and 10 bases lay between the germline ends. Germline V gives CDR1 SGHAT, CDR2 FQNNGV. The CDR3 is 13 residues long.

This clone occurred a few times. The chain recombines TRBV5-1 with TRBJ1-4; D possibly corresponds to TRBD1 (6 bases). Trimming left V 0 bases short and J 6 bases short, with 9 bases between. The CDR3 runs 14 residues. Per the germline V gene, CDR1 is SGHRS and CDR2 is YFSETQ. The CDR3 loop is CASSLGQVDEKLFF. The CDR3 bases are TGCGCCAGCAGCTTGGGACAGGTGGATGAAAAACTGTTTTTT.

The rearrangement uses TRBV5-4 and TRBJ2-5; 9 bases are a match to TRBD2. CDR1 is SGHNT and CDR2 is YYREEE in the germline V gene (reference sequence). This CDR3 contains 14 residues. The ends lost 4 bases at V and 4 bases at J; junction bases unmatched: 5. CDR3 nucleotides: TGTGCCAGCAGCCACGGGACTAGCAGAGAGACCCAGTACTTC. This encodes CASSHGTSRETQYF.

The CDR3 DNA reads TGCGCCAGTGCCTCTAGCGGGAGTCTTCGAGAGCAGTTCTTC. This sequence encodes CASASSGSLREQFF. The V call is TRBV5-1, the J call TRBJ2-1; 10 bases map to TRBD2. The CDR3 sequence is 14 residues long. Looked up from germline, CDR1 is SGHRS and CDR2 is YFSETQ. The V gene end was trimmed by 8 bases and the J gene end by 10 bases; junction bases not matched to a gene: 12.

Written as DNA, the CDR3 is TGTGCCAGCAGCTTAGATGGGACAGACTATGGCTACACCTTC. Protein: CASSLDGTDYGYTF. The chain recombines TRBV7-8 with TRBJ1-2; TRBD1 aligns across 7 bases. The CDR3 contains 14 residues. Germline-derived CDR1 and CDR2 are SGHVS and FQNEAQ. The junction had 2 bases not matched to a gene; V was cut back by 1 base and J by 3 bases.

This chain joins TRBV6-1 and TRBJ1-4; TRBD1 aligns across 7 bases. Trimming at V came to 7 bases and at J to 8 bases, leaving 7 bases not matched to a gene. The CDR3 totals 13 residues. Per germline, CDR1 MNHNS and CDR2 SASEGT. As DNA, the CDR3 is TGTGCCAGCATTGATGGGACAGCAGAAAAACTGTTTTTT. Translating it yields CASIDGTAEKLFF.